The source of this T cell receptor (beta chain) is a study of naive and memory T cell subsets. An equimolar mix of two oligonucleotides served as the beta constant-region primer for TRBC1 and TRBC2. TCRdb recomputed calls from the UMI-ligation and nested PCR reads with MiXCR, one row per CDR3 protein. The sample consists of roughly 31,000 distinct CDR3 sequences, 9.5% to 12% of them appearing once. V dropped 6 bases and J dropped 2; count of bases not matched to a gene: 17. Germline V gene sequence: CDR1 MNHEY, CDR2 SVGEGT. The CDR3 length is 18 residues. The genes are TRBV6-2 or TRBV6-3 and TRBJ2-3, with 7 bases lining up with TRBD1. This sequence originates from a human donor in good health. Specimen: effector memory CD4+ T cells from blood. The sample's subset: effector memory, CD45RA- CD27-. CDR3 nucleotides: TGTGCCAGCAGGAAAATACAAAGGGACAGCCGCAACACAGATACGCAGTATTTT. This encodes CASRKIQRDSRNTDTQYF.